This T cell receptor (beta chain) was sequenced during a study of shared clonotypes between healthy human individuals. The germline CDR1 and CDR2 sequences are SNHLY and FYNNEI. The CDR3 contains 12 residues. V was clipped by 11 bases and J by 8 bases, with 16 bases between them. TCRdb keeps only in-frame clones here, not all; method: immunoSEQ multiplex PCR. The data contain about 1.9 million clones, approximately 92% of them singletons. CD45RO-negative cells were positively selected for CCR7, leaving out terminally differentiated effector memory CD45RA+ cells. This chain uses TRBV2 with TRBJ1-3; D is ambiguous. Specimen: naive CD8+ T cells from PBMCs. This TCR was sampled from a man between 18 and 29 years old in good health. Some clones in this sample may be carry-over from other donors' samples. The CDR3 DNA is TGTGCCCACAGACCCGCGTGGGACACCATATATTTT. Translation: CAHRPAWDTIYF.